This T cell receptor beta chain was identified during a study of blood T cell repertoires in COVID-19. In the study overall: Sites across the United States, Italy and Spain contributed samples from acute and convalescent COVID-19. The cDNA or gDNA used as material had been derived from T cells, B-cell-depleted T cells, or PBMCs.

Per the study methods: How many nucleated cells were present was estimated from reference gene primer amplification. The protocol was immunoSEQ multiplex PCR, while the TCRdb copy is restricted to in-frame clones and leaves out a portion. Clonal size and the V and J genes are those of that table, whereas D and trimming came from the DNA. The data contain approximately 350,000 clones, approximately 88% of them singletons. CDR3 length equals 17 residues. Trimming left V 9 bases short and J 2 bases short, with 25 bases between. Germline CDR1 is LNHDA and CDR2 is SQIVND (reference sequence). The receptor comes from a man in his forties with acute or convalescent COVID-19. Sequenced input: peripheral blood. The genes are TRBV19 and TRBJ1-2; TRBD1 is a possible D gene (5 bases). The CDR3 nucleotides are TGTGCCAGCCGCCAATGGGCAGGGCGTCCCCGAAACTATGGCTACACCTTC. Translation gives CASRQWAGRPRNYGYTF.